This TCR beta chain originates from a study of cytomegalovirus exposure and HLA in healthy donors. Study overall: Within the Caucasian-associated ancestry cluster were approximately 77% of the roughly 430 genotyped donors.

The germline CDR1 and CDR2 sequences are MDHEN and SYDVKM. V lost 4 bases to trimming and J lost 3 bases, with 17 bases between them. The CDR3 loop spans 16 amino acids. A multiplex PCR was run with 60 Vbeta primers and 13 Jbeta primers. The data were produced by immunoSEQ multiplex PCR, yet TCRdb's version contains in-frame clones alone and is incomplete. The sample lists roughly 120,000 clones; around 77% were seen once. The specimen was PBMCs. The chain combines TRBV28 with TRBJ2-3, with unresolved D. The source is a human donor in good health. CDR3 sequence (DNA): TGTGCCAGCAGTTCCCTCGACTGGGTTATGACAGATACGCAGTATTTT. This codes for CASSSLDWVMTDTQYF.